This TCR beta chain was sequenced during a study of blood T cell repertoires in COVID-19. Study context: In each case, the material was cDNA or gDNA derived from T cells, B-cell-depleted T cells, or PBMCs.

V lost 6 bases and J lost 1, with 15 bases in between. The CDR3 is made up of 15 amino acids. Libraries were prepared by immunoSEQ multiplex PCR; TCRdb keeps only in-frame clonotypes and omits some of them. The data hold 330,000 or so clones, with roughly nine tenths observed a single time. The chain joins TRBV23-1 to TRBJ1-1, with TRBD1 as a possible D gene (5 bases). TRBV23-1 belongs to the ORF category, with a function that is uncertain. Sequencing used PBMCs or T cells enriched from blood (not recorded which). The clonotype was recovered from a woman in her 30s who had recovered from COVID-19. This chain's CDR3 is CASSTPGHPNTEAFF. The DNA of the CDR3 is TGCGCCAGCAGCACCCCCGGACATCCGAACACTGAAGCTTTCTTT.